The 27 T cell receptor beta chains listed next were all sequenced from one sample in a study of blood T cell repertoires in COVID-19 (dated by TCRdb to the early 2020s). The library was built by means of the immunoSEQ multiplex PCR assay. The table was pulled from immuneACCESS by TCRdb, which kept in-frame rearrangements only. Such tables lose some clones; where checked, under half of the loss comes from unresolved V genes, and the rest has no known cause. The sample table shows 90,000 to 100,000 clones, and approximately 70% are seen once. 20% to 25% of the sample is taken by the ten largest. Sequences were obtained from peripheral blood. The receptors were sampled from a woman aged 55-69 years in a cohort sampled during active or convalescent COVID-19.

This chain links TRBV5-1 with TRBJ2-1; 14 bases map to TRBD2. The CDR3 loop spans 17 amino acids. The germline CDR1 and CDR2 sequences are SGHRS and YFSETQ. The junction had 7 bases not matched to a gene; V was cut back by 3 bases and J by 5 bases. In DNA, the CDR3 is TGCGCCAGCAGCTACTCCGGACTAGCGGGGGGCCACAATGAGCAGTTCTTC. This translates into CASSYSGLAGGHNEQFF.

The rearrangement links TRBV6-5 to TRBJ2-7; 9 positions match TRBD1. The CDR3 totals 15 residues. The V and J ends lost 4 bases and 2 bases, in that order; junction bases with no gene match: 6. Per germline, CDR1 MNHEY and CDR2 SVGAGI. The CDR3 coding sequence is TGTGCCAGCAGTTCGTACAGACAGGGGGCCTACGAGCAGTACTTC. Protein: CASSSYRQGAYEQYF.

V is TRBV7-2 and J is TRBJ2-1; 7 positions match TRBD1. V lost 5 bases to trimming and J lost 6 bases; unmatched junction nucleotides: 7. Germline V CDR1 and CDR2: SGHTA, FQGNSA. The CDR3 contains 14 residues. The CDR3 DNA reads TGTGCCAGCAGCCCCGGGACAGTTCCCAATGAGCAGTTCTTC. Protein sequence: CASSPGTVPNEQFF.

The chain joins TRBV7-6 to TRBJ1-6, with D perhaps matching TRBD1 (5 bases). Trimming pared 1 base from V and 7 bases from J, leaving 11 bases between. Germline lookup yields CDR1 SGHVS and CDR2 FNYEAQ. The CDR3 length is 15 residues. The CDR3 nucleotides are TGTGCCAGCAGCTTAGTAGGGGAAGGAAATTCACCCCTCCACTTT. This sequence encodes CASSLVGEGNSPLHF.

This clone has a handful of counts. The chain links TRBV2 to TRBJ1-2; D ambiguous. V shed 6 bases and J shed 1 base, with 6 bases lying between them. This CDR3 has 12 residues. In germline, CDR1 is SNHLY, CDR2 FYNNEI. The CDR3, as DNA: TGTGCCAGCAGAACAGATAACTATGGCTACACCTTC. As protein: CASRTDNYGYTF. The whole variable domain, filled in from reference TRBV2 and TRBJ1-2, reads EPEVTQTPSHQVTQMGQEVILRCVPISNHLYFYWYRQILGQKVEFLVSFYNNEISEKSEIFDDQFSVERPDGSNFTLKIRSTKLEDSAMYFCASRTDNYGYTFGSGTRLTVV.

CDR3 sequence reads: CASSYSWENQPQHF. CDR3 DNA: TGTGCCAGCAGTTATTCTTGGGAGAATCAGCCCCAGCATTTT. V and J are TRBV6-5 and TRBJ1-5; D remains ambiguous. V lost 3 bases, J lost 4 bases, and 10 bases lay in between. The germline V gene encodes CDR1 MNHEY and CDR2 SVGAGI. The CDR3 sequence is 14 residues long.

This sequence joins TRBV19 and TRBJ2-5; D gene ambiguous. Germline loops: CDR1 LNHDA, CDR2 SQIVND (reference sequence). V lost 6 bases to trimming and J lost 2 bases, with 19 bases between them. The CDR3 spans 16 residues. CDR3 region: CASSIRRSAVQETQYF. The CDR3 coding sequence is TGTGCCAGTAGCATTCGTAGGAGTGCCGTTCAAGAGACCCAGTACTTC.

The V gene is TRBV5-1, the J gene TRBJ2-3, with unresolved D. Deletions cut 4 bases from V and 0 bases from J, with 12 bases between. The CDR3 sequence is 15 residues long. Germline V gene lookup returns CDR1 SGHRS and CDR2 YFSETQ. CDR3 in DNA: TGCGCCAGCAGCAGTTTAATGACTAGCACAGATACGCAGTATTTT. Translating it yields CASSSLMTSTDTQYF.

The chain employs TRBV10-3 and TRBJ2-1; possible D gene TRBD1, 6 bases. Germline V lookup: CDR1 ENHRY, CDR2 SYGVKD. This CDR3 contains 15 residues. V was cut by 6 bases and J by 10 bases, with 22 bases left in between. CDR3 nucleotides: TGTGCCATCAGCAACAGGGTGTGGGGTAATTGGGAGCAGTTCTTC. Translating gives CAISNRVWGNWEQFF.

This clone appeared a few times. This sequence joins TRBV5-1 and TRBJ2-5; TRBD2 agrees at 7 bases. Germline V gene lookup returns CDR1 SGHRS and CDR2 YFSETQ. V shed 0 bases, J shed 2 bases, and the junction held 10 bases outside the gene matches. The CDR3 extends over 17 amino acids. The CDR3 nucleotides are TGCGCCAGCAGCTTGGCCGGGTGGCTAGCGGAACAAGAGACCCAGTACTTC. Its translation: CASSLAGWLAEQETQYF.

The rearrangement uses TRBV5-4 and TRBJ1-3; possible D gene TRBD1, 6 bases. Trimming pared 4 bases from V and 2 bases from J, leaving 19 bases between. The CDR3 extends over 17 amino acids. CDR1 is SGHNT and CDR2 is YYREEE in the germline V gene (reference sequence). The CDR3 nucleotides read TGTGCCAGCAGCCCGGGCGCCGGACAGCTGCCTGGAAACACCATATATTTT. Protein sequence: CASSPGAGQLPGNTIYF.

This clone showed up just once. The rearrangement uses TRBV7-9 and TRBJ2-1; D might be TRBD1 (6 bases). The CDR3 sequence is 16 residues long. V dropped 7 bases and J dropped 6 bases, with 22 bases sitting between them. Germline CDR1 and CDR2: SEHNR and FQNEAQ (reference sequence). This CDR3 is CASIPTTATGSNEQFF. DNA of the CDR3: TGTGCCAGCATCCCCACAACCGCCACAGGGTCCAATGAGCAGTTCTTC.

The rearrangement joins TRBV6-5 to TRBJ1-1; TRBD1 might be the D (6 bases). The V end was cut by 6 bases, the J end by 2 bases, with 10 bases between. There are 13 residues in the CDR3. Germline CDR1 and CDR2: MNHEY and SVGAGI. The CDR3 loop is CASSRGTNTEAFF. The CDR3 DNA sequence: TGTGCCAGCAGCAGGGGCACCAACACTGAAGCTTTCTTT.

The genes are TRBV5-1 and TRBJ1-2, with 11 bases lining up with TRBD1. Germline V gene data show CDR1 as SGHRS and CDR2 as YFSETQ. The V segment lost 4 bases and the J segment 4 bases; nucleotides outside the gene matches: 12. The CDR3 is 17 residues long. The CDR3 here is CASSIGQGAASGYGYTF. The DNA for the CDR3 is TGCGCCAGCAGCATCGGACAGGGGGCTGCGTCTGGCTATGGCTACACCTTC.

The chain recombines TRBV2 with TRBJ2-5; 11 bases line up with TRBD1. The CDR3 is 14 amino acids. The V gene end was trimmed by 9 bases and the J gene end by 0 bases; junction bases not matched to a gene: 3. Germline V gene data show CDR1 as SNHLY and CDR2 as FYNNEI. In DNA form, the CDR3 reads TGTGCCAGTAGGGACAGGGGGTACCAAGAGACCCAGTACTTC. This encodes CASRDRGYQETQYF.

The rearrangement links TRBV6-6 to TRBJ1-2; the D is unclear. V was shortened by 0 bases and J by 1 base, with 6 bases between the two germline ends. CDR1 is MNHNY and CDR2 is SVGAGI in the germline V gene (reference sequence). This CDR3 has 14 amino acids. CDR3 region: CASSYSTGNYGYTF. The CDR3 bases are TGTGCCAGCAGTTACTCGACGGGTAACTATGGCTACACCTTC.

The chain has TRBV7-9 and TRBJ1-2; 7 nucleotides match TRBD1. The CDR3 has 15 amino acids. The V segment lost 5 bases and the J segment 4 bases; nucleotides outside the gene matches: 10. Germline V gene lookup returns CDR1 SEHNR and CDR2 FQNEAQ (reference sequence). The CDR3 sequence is CASSPLGQEGYGYTF. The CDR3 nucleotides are TGTGCCAGCAGCCCCCTTGGACAGGAGGGCTATGGCTACACCTTC. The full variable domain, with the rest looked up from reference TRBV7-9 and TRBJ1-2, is DTGVSQNPRHKITKRGQNVTFRCDPISEHNRLYWYRQTLGQGPEFLTYFQNEAQLEKSRLLSDRFSAERPKGSFSTLEIQRTEQGDSAMYLCASSPLGQEGYGYTFGSGTRLTVV.

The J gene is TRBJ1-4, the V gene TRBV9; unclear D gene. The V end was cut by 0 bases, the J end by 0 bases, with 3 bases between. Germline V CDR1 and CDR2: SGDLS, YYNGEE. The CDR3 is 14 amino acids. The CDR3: CASSVGTTNEKLFF. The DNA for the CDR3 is TGTGCCAGCAGCGTAGGTACAACTAATGAAAAACTGTTTTTT.

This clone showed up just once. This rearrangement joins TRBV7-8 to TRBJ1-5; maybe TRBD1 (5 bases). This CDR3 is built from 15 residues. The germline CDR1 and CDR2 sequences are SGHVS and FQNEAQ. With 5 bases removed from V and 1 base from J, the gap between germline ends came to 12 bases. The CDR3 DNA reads TGTGCCAGCAGCAAGCTACCAGGGAGCAATCAGCCCCAGCATTTT. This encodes CASSKLPGSNQPQHF.

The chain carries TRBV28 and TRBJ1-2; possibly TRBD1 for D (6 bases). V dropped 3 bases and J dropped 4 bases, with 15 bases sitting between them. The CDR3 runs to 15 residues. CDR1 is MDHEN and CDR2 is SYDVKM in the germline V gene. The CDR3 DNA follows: TGTGCCAGCAGTTTTATGACAGGTCGGATCTATGGCTACACCTTC. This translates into CASSFMTGRIYGYTF.

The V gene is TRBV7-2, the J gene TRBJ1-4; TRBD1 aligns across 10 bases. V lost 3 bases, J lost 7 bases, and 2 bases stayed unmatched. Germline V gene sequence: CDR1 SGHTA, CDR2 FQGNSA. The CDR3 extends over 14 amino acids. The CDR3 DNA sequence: TGTGCCAGCAGCTTCCGGGACAGGGGTGAAAAACTGTTTTTT. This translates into CASSFRDRGEKLFF.

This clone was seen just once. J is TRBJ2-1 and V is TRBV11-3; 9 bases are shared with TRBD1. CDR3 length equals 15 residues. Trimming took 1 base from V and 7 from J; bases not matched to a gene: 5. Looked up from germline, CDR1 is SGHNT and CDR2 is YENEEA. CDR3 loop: CASSLAQGAGNEQFF. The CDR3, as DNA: TGTGCCAGCAGCTTAGCACAGGGGGCCGGGAATGAGCAGTTCTTC. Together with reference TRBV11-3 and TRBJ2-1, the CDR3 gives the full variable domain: EAGVVQSPRYKIIEKKQPVAFWCNPISGHNTLYWYLQNLGQGPELLIRYENEEAVDDSQLPKDRFSAERLKGVDSTLKIQPAELGDSAVYLCASSLAQGAGNEQFFGPGTRLTVL.

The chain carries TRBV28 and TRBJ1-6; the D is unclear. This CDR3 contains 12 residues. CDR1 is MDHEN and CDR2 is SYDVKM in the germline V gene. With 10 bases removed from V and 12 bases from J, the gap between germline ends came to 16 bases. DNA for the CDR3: TGTGCCACCACGCCTGGTAGAGGACCCCTCCACTTT. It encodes CATTPGRGPLHF.

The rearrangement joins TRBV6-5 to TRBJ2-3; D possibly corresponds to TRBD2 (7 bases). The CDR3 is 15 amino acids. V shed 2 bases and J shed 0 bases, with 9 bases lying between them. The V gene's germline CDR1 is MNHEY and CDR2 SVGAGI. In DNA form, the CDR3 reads TGTGCCAGCAGTTACGAGGGGGGGAGCACAGATACGCAGTATTTT. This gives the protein CASSYEGGSTDTQYF.

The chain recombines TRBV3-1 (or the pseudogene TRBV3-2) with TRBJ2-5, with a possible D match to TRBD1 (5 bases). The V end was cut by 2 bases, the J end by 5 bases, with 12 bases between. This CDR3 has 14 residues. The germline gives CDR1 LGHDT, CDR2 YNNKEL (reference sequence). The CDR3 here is CASSQRDRVETQYF. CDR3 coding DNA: TGTGCCAGCAGCCAAAGAGACAGAGTGGAGACCCAGTACTTC.

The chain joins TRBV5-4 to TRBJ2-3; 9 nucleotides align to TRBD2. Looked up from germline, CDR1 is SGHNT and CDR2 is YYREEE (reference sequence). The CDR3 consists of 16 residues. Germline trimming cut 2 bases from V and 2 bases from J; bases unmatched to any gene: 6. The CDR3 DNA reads TGTGCCAGCAGCTTAACGAAGCGGGGGGCCACAGATACGCAGTATTTT. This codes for CASSLTKRGATDTQYF.

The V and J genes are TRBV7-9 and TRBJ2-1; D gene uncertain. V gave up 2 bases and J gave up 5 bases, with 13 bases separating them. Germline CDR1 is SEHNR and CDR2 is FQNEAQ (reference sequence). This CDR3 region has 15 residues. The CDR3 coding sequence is TGTGCCAGCAGCTTATGGTCTACCCAAGACAATGAGCAGTTCTTC. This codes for CASSLWSTQDNEQFF.